This T cell receptor beta chain was found in a study of cytomegalovirus exposure and HLA in healthy donors. Points on this clone: The antigen is unknown.

General study results and limits: HLA alleles showed associations with 16,951 TCR beta sequences in a later analysis, at a 0.05 false discovery rate.

Germline CDR1 SGHRS, CDR2 YFSETQ. The CDR3 length is 14 residues. Primers: 60 Vbeta forward and 13 Jbeta reverse. The method was immunoSEQ multiplex PCR; TCRdb's version includes in-frame clones alone and lacks a portion of them. This table has around 100,000 clones, around three quarters appearing once. The source material was PBMCs. The rearrangement joins TRBV5-1 to TRBJ2-5; perhaps TRBD2 as D (5 bases). The assigned J gene may be wrong: the sequence end matches TRBJ2-7 better. The source is a man aged 25-45 years in good health and CMV-seropositive. In DNA, the CDR3 is TGCGCCAGCAGCTTGTTCGCGGCGGGCTACGAGCAGTACTTC. Amino acid sequence: CASSLFAAGYEQYF.